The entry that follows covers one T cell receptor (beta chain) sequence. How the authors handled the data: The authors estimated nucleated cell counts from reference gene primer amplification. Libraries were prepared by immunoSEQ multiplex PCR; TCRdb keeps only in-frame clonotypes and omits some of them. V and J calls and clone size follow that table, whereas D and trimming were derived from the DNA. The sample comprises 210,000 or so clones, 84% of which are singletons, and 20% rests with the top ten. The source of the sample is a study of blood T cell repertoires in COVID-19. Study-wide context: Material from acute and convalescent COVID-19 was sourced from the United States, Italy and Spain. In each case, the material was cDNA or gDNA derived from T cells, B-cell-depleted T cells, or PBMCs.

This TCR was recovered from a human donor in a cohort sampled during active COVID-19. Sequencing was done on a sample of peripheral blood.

The CDR3 DNA reads TGTGCCAGCAGCCCGACGGACACCCTCGGGGAGCTGTTTTTT. This encodes CASSPTDTLGELFF. V and J are TRBV9 and TRBJ2-2, with D possibly matching TRBD1 (5 bases). Between the trimmed V and J ends, which lost 4 bases and 7 bases, there was a span of 14 bases. Germline V lookup: CDR1 SGDLS, CDR2 YYNGEE. The CDR3 is 14 amino acids.